This T cell receptor beta chain was obtained from a study of technical replicates of blood from four donors. Sequenced by immunoSEQ multiplex PCR; TCRdb stores in-frame clones only, minus some. The sample comprises fewer than 90,000 clones, 92% of which are singletons, and 0.42% rests with the top ten. The TCR comes from a human donor in good health. The specimen was T cells isolated from PBMCs.

Here the CDR3 DNA reads TGTGCCAGCAGCACTTCCAATGAGCAGTTCTTC. Translation gives CASSTSNEQFF. V usage is TRBV6-5 and J usage is TRBJ2-1; the D is unclear. CDR3 length: 11 residues. The germline V gene encodes CDR1 MNHEY and CDR2 SVGAGI. V lost 6 bases to trimming and J lost 6 bases, with 6 bases between them.